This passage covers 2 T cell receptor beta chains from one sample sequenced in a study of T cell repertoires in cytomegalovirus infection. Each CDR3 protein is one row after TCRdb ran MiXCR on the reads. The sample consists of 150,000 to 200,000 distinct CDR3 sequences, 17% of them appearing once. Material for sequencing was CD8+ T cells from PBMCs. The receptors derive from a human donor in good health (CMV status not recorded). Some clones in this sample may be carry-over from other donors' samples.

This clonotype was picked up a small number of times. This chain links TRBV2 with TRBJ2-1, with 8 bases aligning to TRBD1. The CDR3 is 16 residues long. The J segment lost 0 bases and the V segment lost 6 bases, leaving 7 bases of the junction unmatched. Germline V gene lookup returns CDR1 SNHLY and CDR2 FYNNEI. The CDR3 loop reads CASSGTGLSSYNEQFF. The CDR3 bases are TGTGCCAGCAGCGGGACAGGCCTGAGCTCCTACAATGAGCAGTTCTTC.

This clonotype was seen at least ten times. This CDR3 is CSARGTAPSETQYF. CDR3 bases: TGCAGTGCTAGAGGGACTGCCCCCTCGGAGACCCAGTACTTC. The V call is TRBV20-1, the J call TRBJ2-5; D perhaps matches TRBD2 (5 bases). The CDR3 runs to 14 residues. CDR1 and CDR2 (germline): DFQATT, SNEGSKA (reference sequence). V was cut by 1 base and J by 5 bases, with 14 bases left in between.